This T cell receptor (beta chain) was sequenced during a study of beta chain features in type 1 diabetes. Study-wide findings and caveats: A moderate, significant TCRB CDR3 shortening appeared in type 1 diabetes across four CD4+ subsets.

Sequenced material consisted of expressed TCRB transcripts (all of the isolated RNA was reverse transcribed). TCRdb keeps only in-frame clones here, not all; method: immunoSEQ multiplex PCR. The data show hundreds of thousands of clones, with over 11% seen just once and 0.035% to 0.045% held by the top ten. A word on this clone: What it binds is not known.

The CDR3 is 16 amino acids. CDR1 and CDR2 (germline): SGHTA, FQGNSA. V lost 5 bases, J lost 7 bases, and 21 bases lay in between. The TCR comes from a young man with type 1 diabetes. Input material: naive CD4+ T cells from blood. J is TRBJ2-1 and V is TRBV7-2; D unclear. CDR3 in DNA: TGTGCCAGCAGCCCCAGCTCGGGCCTAGGGATTAATGAGCAGTTCTTC. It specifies CASSPSSGLGINEQFF.